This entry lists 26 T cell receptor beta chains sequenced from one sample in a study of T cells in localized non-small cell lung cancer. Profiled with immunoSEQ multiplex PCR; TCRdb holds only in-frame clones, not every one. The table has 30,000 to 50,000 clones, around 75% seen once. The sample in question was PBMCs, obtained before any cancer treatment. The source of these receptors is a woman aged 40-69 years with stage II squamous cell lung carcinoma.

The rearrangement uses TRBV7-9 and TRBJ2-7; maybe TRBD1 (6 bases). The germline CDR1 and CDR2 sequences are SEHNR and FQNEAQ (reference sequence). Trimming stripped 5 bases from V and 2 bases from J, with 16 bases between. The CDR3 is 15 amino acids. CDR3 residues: CASSPRVQGTYEQYF. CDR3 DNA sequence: TGTGCCAGCAGCCCGAGGGTGCAGGGGACCTACGAGCAGTACTTC.

CDR3 protein: CSVAGARGNTEAFF. In DNA, the CDR3 is TGCAGCGTTGCGGGGGCCCGGGGGAACACTGAAGCTTTCTTT. The V gene is TRBV29-1, the J gene TRBJ1-1, with D possibly being TRBD1 (6 bases). Trimming took off 4 bases at V and 1 base at J, with 13 bases between the two ends. Germline CDR1 and CDR2: SQVTM and ANQGSEA. The CDR3 contains 14 residues.

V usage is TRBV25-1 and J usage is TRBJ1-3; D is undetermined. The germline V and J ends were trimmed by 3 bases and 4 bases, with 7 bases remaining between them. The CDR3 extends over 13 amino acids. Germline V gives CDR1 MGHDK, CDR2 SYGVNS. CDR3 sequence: CASSEGGGNTIYF. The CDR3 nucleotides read TGTGCCAGCAGTGAGGGAGGGGGAAACACCATATATTTT.

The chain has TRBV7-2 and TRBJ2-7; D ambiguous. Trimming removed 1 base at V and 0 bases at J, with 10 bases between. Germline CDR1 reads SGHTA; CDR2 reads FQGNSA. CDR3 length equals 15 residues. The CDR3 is CASSLEGGTSYEQYF. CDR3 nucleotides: TGTGCCAGCAGCTTAGAGGGCGGAACCTCCTACGAGCAGTACTTC.

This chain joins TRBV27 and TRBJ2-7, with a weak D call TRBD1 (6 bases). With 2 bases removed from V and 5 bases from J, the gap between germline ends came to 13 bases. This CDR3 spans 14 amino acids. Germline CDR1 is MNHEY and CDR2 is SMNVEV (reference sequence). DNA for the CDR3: TGTGCCAGCAGTTTAGTCCAGGGGATGGACGAGCAGTACTTC. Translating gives CASSLVQGMDEQYF.

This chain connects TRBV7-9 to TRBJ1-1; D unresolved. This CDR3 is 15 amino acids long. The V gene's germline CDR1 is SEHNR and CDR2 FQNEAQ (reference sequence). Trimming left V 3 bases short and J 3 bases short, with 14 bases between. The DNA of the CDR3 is TGTGCCAGCAGCTTCTTCCTTGGAGCGGACACTGAAGCTTTCTTT. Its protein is CASSFFLGADTEAFF.

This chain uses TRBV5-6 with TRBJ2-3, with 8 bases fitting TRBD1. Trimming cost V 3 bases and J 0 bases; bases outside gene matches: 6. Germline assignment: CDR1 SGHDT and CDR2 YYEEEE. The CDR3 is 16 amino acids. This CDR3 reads CASSSLTGASTDTQYF. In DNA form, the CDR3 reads TGTGCCAGCAGCTCCCTGACAGGGGCGAGCACAGATACGCAGTATTTT.

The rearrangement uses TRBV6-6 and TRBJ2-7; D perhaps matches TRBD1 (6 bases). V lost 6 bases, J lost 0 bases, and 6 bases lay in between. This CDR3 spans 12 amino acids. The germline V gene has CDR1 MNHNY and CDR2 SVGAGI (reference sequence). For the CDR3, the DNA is TGTGCCAGCAGGGACAGCTCCTACGAGCAGTACTTC. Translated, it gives CASRDSSYEQYF.

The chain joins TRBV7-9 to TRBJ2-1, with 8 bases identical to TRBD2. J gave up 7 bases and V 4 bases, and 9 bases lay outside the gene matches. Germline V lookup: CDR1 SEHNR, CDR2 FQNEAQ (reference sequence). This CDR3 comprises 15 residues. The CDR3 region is CASSWGRGGQNEQFF. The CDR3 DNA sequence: TGTGCCAGCAGCTGGGGTCGGGGGGGGCAGAATGAGCAGTTCTTC.

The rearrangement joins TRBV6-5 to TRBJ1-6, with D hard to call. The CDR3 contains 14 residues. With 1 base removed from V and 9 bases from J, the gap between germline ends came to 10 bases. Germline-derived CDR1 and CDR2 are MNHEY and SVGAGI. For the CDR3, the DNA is TGTGCCAGCAGTTACTGGGGTAGGCCTTCACCCCTCCACTTT. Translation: CASSYWGRPSPLHF.

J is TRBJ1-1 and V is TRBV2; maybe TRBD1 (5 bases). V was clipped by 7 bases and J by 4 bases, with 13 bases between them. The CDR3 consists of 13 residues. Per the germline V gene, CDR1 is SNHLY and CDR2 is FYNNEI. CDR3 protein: CASIPDGGTEAFF. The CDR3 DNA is TGTGCCAGCATTCCCGATGGGGGCACTGAAGCTTTCTTT.

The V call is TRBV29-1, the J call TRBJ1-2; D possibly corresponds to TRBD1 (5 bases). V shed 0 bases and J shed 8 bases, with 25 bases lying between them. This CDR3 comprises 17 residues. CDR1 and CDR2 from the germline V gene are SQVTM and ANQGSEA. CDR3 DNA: TGCAGCGTTGAAGATCTTGTTCTCGGGGCAGGGTCGGACGGCTACACCTTC. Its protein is CSVEDLVLGAGSDGYTF. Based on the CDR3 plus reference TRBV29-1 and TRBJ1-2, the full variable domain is SAVISQKPSRDICQRGTSLTIQCQVDSQVTMMFWYRQQPGQSLTLIATANQGSEATYESGFVIDKFPISRPNLTFSTLTVSNMSPEDSSIYLCSVEDLVLGAGSDGYTFGSGTRLTVV.

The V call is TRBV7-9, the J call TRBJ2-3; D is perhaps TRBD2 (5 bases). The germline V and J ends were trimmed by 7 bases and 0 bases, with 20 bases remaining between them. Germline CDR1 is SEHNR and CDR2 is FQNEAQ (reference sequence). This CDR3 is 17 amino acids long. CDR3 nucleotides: TGTGCCAGCATCCAAACCGCGTCTAGCCTTAGCACAGATACGCAGTATTTT. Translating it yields CASIQTASSLSTDTQYF.

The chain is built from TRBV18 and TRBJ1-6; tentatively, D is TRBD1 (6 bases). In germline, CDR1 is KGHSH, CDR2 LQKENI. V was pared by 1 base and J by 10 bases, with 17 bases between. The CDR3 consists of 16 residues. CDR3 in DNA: TGTGCCAGCTCACCACTCCGGGGGGGGGCCGACTCACCCCTCCACTTT. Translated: CASSPLRGGADSPLHF.

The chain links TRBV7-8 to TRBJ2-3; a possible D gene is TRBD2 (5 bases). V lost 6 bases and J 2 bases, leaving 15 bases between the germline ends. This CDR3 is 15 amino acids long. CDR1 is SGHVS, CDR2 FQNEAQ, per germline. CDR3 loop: CASRYTAGITDTQYF. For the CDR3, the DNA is TGTGCCAGCAGATATACGGCGGGCATCACAGATACGCAGTATTTT.

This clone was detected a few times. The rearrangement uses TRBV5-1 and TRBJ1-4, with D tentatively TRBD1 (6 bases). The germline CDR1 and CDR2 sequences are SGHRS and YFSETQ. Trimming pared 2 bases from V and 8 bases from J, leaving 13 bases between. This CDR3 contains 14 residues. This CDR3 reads CASSLQGTGEKLFF. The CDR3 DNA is TGCGCCAGCAGCTTACAGGGTACAGGAGAAAAACTGTTTTTT.

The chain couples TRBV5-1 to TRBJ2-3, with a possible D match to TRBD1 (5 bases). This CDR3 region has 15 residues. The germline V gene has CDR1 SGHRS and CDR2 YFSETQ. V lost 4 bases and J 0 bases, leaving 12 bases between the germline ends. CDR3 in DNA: TGCGCCAGCAGCCCCCCCGCAGGGAGCACAGATACGCAGTATTTT. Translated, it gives CASSPPAGSTDTQYF.

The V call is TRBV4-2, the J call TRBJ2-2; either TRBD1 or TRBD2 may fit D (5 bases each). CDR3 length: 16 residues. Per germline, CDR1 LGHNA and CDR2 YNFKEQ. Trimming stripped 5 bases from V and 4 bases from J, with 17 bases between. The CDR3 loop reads CASSGSEGRSTGELFF. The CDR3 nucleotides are TGTGCCAGCAGCGGGAGCGAGGGACGAAGCACCGGGGAGCTGTTTTTT.

CDR3 DNA sequence: TGTGCCAGCTCACCAAACAGGAATTCCGCTAACTATGGCTACACCTTC. Protein: CASSPNRNSANYGYTF. The chain couples TRBV18 to TRBJ1-2, with TRBD1 as a possible D gene (5 bases). Germline V lookup: CDR1 KGHSH, CDR2 LQKENI. The CDR3 runs 16 residues. V lost 2 bases to trimming and J lost 0 bases, with 13 bases between them.

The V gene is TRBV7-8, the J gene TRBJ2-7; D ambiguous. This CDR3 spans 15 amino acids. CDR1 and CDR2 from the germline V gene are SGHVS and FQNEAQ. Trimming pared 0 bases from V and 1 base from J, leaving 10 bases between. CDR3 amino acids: CASSLAEGPSYEQYF. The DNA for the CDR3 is TGTGCCAGCAGCTTAGCTGAAGGACCTTCCTACGAGCAGTACTTC.

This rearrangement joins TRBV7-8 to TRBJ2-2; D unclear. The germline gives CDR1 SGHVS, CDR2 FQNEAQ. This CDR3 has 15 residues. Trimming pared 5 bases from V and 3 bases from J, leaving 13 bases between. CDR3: CASSPQVEYTGELFF. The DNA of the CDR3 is TGTGCCAGCAGCCCCCAGGTTGAGTACACCGGGGAGCTGTTTTTT.

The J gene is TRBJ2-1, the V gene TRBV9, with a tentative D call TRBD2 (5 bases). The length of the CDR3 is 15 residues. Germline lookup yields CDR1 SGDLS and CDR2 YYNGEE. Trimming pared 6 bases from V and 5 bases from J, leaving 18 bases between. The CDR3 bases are TGTGCCAGCACACCTACGAGAGCGGCCGACAATGAGCAGTTCTTC. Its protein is CASTPTRAADNEQFF.

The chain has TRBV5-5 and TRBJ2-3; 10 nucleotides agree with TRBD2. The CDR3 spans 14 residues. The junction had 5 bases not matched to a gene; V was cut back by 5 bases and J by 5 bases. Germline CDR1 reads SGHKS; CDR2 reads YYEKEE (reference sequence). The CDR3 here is CASSSLAGKDTQYF. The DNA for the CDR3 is TGTGCCAGCAGTTCACTAGCGGGGAAAGATACGCAGTATTTT.

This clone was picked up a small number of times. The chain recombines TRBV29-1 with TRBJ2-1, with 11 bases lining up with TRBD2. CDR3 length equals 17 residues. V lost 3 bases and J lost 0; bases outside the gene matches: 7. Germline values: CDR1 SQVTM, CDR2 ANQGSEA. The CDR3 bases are TGCAGCGTTGAGTCTAGCGGGAGGTTTTACTCCTACAATGAGCAGTTCTTC. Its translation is CSVESSGRFYSYNEQFF.

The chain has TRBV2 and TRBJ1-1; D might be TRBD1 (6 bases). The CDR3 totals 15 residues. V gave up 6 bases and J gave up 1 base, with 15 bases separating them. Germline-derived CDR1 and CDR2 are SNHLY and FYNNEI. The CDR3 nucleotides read TGTGCCAGCAGCGCAGGGGCGTGGGAGAACACTGAAGCTTTCTTT. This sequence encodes CASSAGAWENTEAFF.

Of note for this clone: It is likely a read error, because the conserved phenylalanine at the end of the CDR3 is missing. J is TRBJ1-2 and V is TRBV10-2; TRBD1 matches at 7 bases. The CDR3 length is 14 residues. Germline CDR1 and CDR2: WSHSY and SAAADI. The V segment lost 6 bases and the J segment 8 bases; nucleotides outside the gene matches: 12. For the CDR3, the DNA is TGCGCCAGCAGGCCCAACAGGGGCCCCTGGGGCTACACCCTC. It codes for CASRPNRGPWGYTL.